The present entry profiles one T cell receptor (beta chain) with its context. A single record per CDR3 protein comes from TCRdb applying MiXCR to the 5' RACE reads. The table records about 890,000 distinct CDR3 sequences, about 12% of them present only once. This record belongs to a study of identical twins. Germline assignment: CDR1 DFQATT and CDR2 SNEGSKA (reference sequence). The CDR3 runs to 12 residues. These same records also appear under a second study, on yellow fever vaccine responses in identical twins.

This TCR was recovered from a woman aged 18-29 years in good health. Sequencing was done on a sample of PBMCs. The chain couples TRBV20-1 to TRBJ2-3; either TRBD1 or TRBD2 may supply D (5 bases each). The CDR3 reads CSRDPRADTQYF. CDR3 nucleotide sequence: TGCAGCCGGGACCCGCGGGCAGATACGCAGTATTTT.